Following are 21 T cell receptor beta chains from one sample sequenced in a study of blood T cell repertoires in COVID-19. The repertoire was sequenced with immunoSEQ multiplex PCR; TCRdb's copy has only in-frame clones and lacks some. The sample holds around 190,000 clones; more than 75% are singletons and the top ten take around 5%. The sequencing input was peripheral blood. These receptors were taken from an elderly woman with acute or convalescent COVID-19.

This clone was picked up one time. The gene calls are TRBV2 and TRBJ2-7; the match to TRBD2 covers 14 bases. The junction had 13 bases not matched to a gene; V was cut back by 6 bases and J by 3 bases. Germline CDR1 SNHLY, CDR2 FYNNEI. The CDR3 length is 18 residues. CDR3 in DNA: TGTGCCAGCAGGCGGGCTCCGGGACTAGCGGGGGCGATCTACGAGCAGTACTTC. Its protein product is CASRRAPGLAGAIYEQYF.

This chain connects TRBV5-1 to TRBJ2-1, with TRBD2 identical over 10 bases. Germline loops: CDR1 SGHRS, CDR2 YFSETQ. The CDR3 totals 16 residues. After removal of 5 bases from V and 0 bases from J, the junction contained 5 bases not matched to a gene. CDR3 protein: CASRPAGGGSYNEQFF. DNA for the CDR3: TGCGCCAGCAGACCAGCGGGAGGGGGCTCCTACAATGAGCAGTTCTTC.

Here the CDR3 DNA reads TGTGCCAGCAGTTCACGGGAACCAACAAGTTACAATGAGCAGTTCTTC. It translates to CASSSREPTSYNEQFF. This rearrangement joins TRBV2 to TRBJ2-1; D possibly corresponds to TRBD2 (5 bases). Per the germline V gene, CDR1 is SNHLY and CDR2 is FYNNEI. The V and J ends lost 5 bases and 4 bases respectively, with 18 bases between them. CDR3 length: 16 residues. The variable domain in full, completed from reference TRBV2 and TRBJ2-1, reads EPEVTQTPSHQVTQMGQEVILRCVPISNHLYFYWYRQILGQKVEFLVSFYNNEISEKSEIFDDQFSVERPDGSNFTLKIRSTKLEDSAMYFCASSSREPTSYNEQFFGPGTRLTVL.

This clone has just a few counts. V is TRBV15 and J is TRBJ2-1; 7 nucleotides agree with TRBD2. The V gene end was trimmed by 5 bases and the J gene end by 4 bases; junction bases not matched to a gene: 5. The V gene's germline CDR1 is LNHNV and CDR2 YYDKDF (reference sequence). The CDR3 sequence is 14 residues long. The CDR3 loop is CATSPQRGYNEQFF. CDR3 bases: TGTGCCACCAGCCCACAGCGGGGATACAATGAGCAGTTCTTC.

V and J are TRBV11-2 and TRBJ1-2, with a tentative D call TRBD1 (6 bases). CDR3 size: 13 residues. Germline-derived CDR1 and CDR2 are SGHAT and FQNNGV. Trimming stripped 6 bases from V and 6 bases from J, with 14 bases between. CDR3 sequence reads: CASRGGRDHGYTF. The CDR3 bases are TGTGCCAGCAGAGGGGGGAGGGACCATGGCTACACCTTC.

The CDR3 DNA reads as TGTGCCAGCTCACTCGGGATAATCGATGAGCAGTTCTTC. Its translation is CASSLGIIDEQFF. The chain couples TRBV18 to TRBJ2-1, with a tentative D call TRBD2 (5 bases). Germline V CDR1 and CDR2: KGHSH, LQKENI. CDR3 length: 13 amino acids. V dropped 4 bases and J dropped 8 bases, with 12 bases sitting between them.

The CDR3 loop reads CASSFRSGQETQYF. The CDR3 region has the DNA TGTGCCAGCAGTTTCCGGAGCGGTCAAGAGACCCAGTACTTC. The V and J genes are TRBV28 and TRBJ2-5; D may be TRBD2 (5 bases). V lost 3 bases, J lost 2 bases, and 10 bases lay in between. The CDR3 contains 14 residues. Per the germline V gene, CDR1 is MDHEN and CDR2 is SYDVKM.

The chain uses TRBV30 and TRBJ2-2; 8 bases line up with TRBD2. The CDR3 covers 14 residues. The junction had 2 bases not matched to a gene; V was cut back by 3 bases and J by 2 bases. Germline V gene data show CDR1 as GTSNPN and CDR2 as SVGIG (reference sequence). CDR3 DNA sequence: TGTGCCTGGAGAAGCGGGGGAAACACCGGGGAGCTGTTTTTT. Its translation: CAWRSGGNTGELFF.

In the case of this clone: Without the conserved terminal phenylalanine or tryptophan, this CDR3 likely stems from a read error. The DNA is left out, because the CDR3 cannot be placed on it with certainty; the CDR3 is given as TCRdb lists it. The CDR3 loop reads CASSLLGAALTL. The chain employs TRBV12-3 or TRBV12-4 and TRBJ2-7; the DNA was not compared with TRBD1, the D call given in the table. Ends included, the CDR3 has 12 residues.

This clone was counted a few times. This chain joins TRBV7-9 and TRBJ2-7; no reliable D call. V lost 3 bases to trimming and J lost 6 bases, with 6 bases between them. In germline, CDR1 is SEHNR, CDR2 FQNEAQ (reference sequence). The CDR3 has 11 amino acids. The CDR3 reads CASSLVGEQYF. DNA for the CDR3: TGTGCCAGCAGCTTGGTCGGCGAGCAGTACTTC.

The V call is TRBV27, the J call TRBJ1-5; tentative D call: TRBD1 (5 bases). The germline V gene encodes CDR1 MNHEY and CDR2 SMNVEV (reference sequence). This CDR3 region has 15 residues. The ends were cut back, 5 bases at V and 4 bases at J, with 15 bases in the middle. The CDR3 reads CASSQTDHGNQPQHF. The CDR3 nucleotides are TGTGCCAGCAGTCAGACAGACCACGGGAATCAGCCCCAGCATTTT.

The V gene is TRBV6-5, the J gene TRBJ2-7; maybe TRBD1 (6 bases). Germline CDR1 reads MNHEY; CDR2 reads SVGAGI. Deletions cut 5 bases from V and 4 bases from J, with 18 bases between. The CDR3 extends over 15 amino acids. The CDR3 DNA reads TGTGCCAGCAGTCGGGACACCCAACATCCATACGAGCAGTACTTC. Its translation: CASSRDTQHPYEQYF.

The rearrangement links TRBV6-5 to TRBJ2-3; 10 positions agree with TRBD2. With 8 bases clipped from V and 4 bases from J, the junction kept 6 bases outside the gene matches. Germline-derived CDR1 and CDR2 are MNHEY and SVGAGI. The CDR3 has 14 residues. CDR3 in DNA: TGTGCCAGCCCCGGGACTAGCGTCCCAGATACGCAGTATTTT. Residues: CASPGTSVPDTQYF.

V usage is TRBV4-3 and J usage is TRBJ1-2; 8 nucleotides align to TRBD1. The J segment lost 1 base and the V segment lost 0 bases, leaving 7 bases of the junction unmatched. The CDR3 length is 17 residues. CDR1 is LGHNA, CDR2 YSLEER, per germline. The CDR3 sequence is CASSQESSGQVNYGYTF. The CDR3 coding sequence is TGCGCCAGCAGCCAAGAGTCCTCGGGACAGGTTAACTATGGCTACACCTTC.

The V and J genes are TRBV5-4 and TRBJ2-5; TRBD2 matches at 8 bases. This CDR3 contains 14 residues. The junction had 8 bases not matched to a gene; V was cut back by 5 bases and J by 5 bases. The V gene's germline CDR1 is SGHNT and CDR2 YYREEE (reference sequence). CDR3 in amino acids: CASRGREALETQYF. In nucleotides, the CDR3 is TGTGCCAGCAGGGGGCGGGAGGCTTTGGAGACCCAGTACTTC.

This clone was observed a few times. The V call is TRBV27, the J call TRBJ1-2, with unresolved D. Germline V gene sequence: CDR1 MNHEY, CDR2 SMNVEV (reference sequence). CDR3 length: 17 amino acids. V was pared by 4 bases and J by 4 bases, with 22 bases between. CDR3 residues: CASSYTKSPERGYGYTF. The CDR3 DNA reads TGTGCCAGCAGTTACACCAAGTCCCCGGAACGGGGCTATGGCTACACCTTC.

The chain carries TRBV10-1 and TRBJ2-1; 7 bases are shared with TRBD1. J lost 2 bases, V lost 6 bases, and 13 bases had no gene match. CDR1 and CDR2 from the germline V gene are WNHNN and SYGVQD (reference sequence). CDR3 length: 17 residues. In nucleotides, the CDR3 is TGCGCCAGCAGCGCCCGGACAGGTTCTGAGGCCTACAATGAGCAGTTCTTC. Its translation is CASSARTGSEAYNEQFF.

This clone showed up just a few times. The chain joins TRBV5-1 to TRBJ1-1; weak D call: TRBD1 (5 bases). V was trimmed by 1 base and J by 1 base, leaving 8 bases between them. Per the germline V gene, CDR1 is SGHRS and CDR2 is YFSETQ. The CDR3 loop spans 14 amino acids. The CDR3 spells CASSLKGENTEAFF. As DNA, the CDR3 is TGCGCCAGCAGCTTGAAAGGGGAGAACACTGAAGCTTTCTTT.

The chain employs TRBV4-2 and TRBJ2-3, with D possibly TRBD1 on 6 matching bases. Germline CDR1 LGHNA, CDR2 YNFKEQ. The V end was cut by 6 bases, the J end by 0 bases, with 13 bases between. The CDR3 has 15 amino acids. DNA for the CDR3: TGTGCCAGCAGTCGGCCCAGGGGTAGCACAGATACGCAGTATTTT. Translating gives CASSRPRGSTDTQYF.

This rearrangement joins TRBV9 to TRBJ1-2, with D unresolved. Germline V gene data show CDR1 as SGDLS and CDR2 as YYNGEE. The CDR3 covers 12 residues. V was clipped by 3 bases and J by 4 bases, with 7 bases between them. Here the CDR3 reads CASSAIGYGYTF. The CDR3 coding sequence is TGTGCCAGCAGCGCCATCGGCTATGGCTACACCTTC. The whole variable domain, remainder taken from reference TRBV9 and TRBJ1-2, is DSGVTQTPKHLITATGQRVTLRCSPRSGDLSVYWYQQSLDQGLQFLIQYYNGEERAKGNILERFSAQQFPDLHSELNLSSLELGDSALYFCASSAIGYGYTFGSGTRLTVV.

The J gene is TRBJ1-1, the V gene TRBV6-1; 8 bases map to TRBD1. V lost 2 bases to trimming and J lost 1 base; unmatched junction nucleotides: 9. CDR3 size: 17 residues. The germline gives CDR1 MNHNS, CDR2 SASEGT. CDR3 in amino acids: CASSEPLPGTGNTEAFF. Here the CDR3 DNA reads TGTGCCAGCAGTGAACCATTACCCGGGACAGGGAACACTGAAGCTTTCTTT.